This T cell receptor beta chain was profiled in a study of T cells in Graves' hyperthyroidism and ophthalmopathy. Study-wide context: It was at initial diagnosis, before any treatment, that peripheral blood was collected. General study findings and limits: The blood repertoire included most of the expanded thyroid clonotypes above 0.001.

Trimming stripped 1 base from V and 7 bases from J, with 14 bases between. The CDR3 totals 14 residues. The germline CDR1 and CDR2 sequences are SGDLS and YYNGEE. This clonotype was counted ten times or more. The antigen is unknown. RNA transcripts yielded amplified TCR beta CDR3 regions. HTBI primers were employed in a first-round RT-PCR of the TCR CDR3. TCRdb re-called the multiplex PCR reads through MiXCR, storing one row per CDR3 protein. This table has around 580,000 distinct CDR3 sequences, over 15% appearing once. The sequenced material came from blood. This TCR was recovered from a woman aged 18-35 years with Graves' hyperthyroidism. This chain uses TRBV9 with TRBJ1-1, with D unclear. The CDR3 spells CASSVQATPGEAFF. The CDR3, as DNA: TGTGCCAGCAGCGTACAAGCCACTCCAGGTGAAGCTTTCTTT.